This record looks at one TCR beta chain sequence and its context. The antigen remains undetermined. The data belong to a study of cytomegalovirus exposure and HLA in healthy donors. Study-wide points: Owing to their indistinguishability, certain V segments, notably TRBV6-2 and TRBV6-3, were excluded. Later analysis showed TCR association rates varying by HLA locus, highest for DRB1 and lowest for HLA-C. Productive rates of about 87% or about 30% were seen for most TCR beta V segments in an earlier analysis. The study assumed roughly uniform donor sequencing depth for presence/absence analyses.

Both 60 Vbeta primers and 13 Jbeta primers went into the PCR. This table comes from immunoSEQ multiplex PCR, and its TCRdb copy is limited to in-frame clones, with some not included. The sample totals 150,000 to 200,000 clones. Germline CDR1 is MNHEY and CDR2 is SMNVEV (reference sequence). The V segment lost 1 base and the J segment 1 base; nucleotides outside the gene matches: 7. The CDR3 extends over 16 amino acids. The receptor was isolated from a man aged 25-45 years in good health and CMV-seronegative. The sequencing sample was made of PBMCs. This sequence joins TRBV27 and TRBJ2-7; 7 bases line up with TRBD1. Here the CDR3 reads CASSLFGRGTSYEQYF. The CDR3 coding sequence is TGTGCCAGCAGTTTATTTGGCAGGGGGACATCCTACGAGCAGTACTTC.